This T cell receptor (beta chain) emerged from a study of cytomegalovirus exposure and HLA in healthy donors. After removal of 4 bases from V and 4 bases from J, the junction contained 17 bases not matched to a gene. Germline V gives CDR1 MDHEN, CDR2 SYDVKM. CDR3 size: 19 residues. Repertoires were generated with immunoSEQ multiplex PCR, while TCRdb's copy carries only in-frame clones and drops some. The top ten clones hold roughly 15% of a sample with 150,000 to 200,000 clones, roughly 85% of them seen once. This clonotype originated in a man aged 18 to 29 in good health and CMV-seropositive. V gene TRBV28 combines with J gene TRBJ1-3, with TRBD1 matching 9 bases. Material: PBMCs. In DNA form, the CDR3 reads TGTGCCAGCAGTTCCCCGGGACAGGGTTCAGGCAGGCACGGAAACACCATATATTTT. Protein product: CASSSPGQGSGRHGNTIYF.